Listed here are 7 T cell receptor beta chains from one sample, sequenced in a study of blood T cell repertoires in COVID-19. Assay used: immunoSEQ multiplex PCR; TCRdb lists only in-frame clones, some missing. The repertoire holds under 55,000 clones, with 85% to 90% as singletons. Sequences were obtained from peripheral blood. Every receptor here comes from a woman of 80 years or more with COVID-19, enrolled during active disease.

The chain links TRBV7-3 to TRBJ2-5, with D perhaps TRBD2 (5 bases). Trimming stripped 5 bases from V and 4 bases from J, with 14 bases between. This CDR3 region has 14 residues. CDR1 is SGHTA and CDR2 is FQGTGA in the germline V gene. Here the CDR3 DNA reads TGTGCCAGCAGCGAAAGCGGCTCTGGAGAGACCCAGTACTTC. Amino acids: CASSESGSGETQYF.

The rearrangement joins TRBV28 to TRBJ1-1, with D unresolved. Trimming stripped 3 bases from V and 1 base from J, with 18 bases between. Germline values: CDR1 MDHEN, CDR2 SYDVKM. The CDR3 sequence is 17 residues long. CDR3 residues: CASSFRLRGSSNTEAFF. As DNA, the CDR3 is TGTGCCAGCAGTTTTAGGCTCCGGGGAAGTTCGAACACTGAAGCTTTCTTT.

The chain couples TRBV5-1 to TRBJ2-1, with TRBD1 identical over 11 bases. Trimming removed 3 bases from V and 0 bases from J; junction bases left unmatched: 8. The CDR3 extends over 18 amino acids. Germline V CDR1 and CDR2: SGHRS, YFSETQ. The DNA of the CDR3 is TGCGCCAGCAGCTGGGACAGGGGGGCTAGCGGCTCCTACAATGAGCAGTTCTTC. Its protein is CASSWDRGASGSYNEQFF.

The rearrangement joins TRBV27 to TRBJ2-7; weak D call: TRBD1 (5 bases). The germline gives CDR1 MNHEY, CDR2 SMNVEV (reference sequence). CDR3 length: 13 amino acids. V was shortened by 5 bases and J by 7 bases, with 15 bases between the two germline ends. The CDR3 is CASSPRAGWEQYF. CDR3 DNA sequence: TGTGCCAGCAGTCCCAGGGCAGGGTGGGAGCAGTACTTC.

As DNA, the CDR3 is TGCGCCAGCTCCTTTTCAGGGGCACTAAATGAAAAACTGTTTTTT. This codes for CASSFSGALNEKLFF. The chain couples TRBV5-1 to TRBJ1-4, with a tentative D call TRBD1 (6 bases). This CDR3 is built from 15 residues. The germline V and J ends were trimmed by 7 bases and 5 bases, with 18 bases remaining between them. Per germline, CDR1 SGHRS and CDR2 YFSETQ.

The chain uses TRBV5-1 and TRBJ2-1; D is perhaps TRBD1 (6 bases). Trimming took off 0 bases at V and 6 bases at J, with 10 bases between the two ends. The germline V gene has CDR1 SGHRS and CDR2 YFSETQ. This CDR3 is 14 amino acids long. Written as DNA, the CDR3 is TGCGCCAGCAGCTTGGACAGGGCCCCCAATGAGCAGTTCTTC. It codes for CASSLDRAPNEQFF.

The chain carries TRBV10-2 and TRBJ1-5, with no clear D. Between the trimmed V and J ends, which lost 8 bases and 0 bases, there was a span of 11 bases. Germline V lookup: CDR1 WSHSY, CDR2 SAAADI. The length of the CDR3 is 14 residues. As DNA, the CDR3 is TGCGCCAGCCAAGAGAATGGTAGCAATCAGCCCCAGCATTTT. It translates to CASQENGSNQPQHF.